The 13 T cell receptor beta chains reported below all come from one sample, sequenced in a study of regulatory T cells in long-lasting Graves disease. Construction of TCR beta libraries relied on iRepertoire HTBI primers and on Arm-PCR targeting CDR3 regions. TCRdb re-analysed the multiplex PCR reads in MiXCR, keeping a single row per CDR3 protein. The data hold some 450,000 distinct CDR3 sequences, with roughly a quarter observed a single time. Time point indicated: persistent/refractory GD, antithyroid drugs over 5 years with positive TRAb. Preparation of the TCR library used RNA extracted from PBMCs. The material was peripheral blood mononuclear cells (PBMCs), obtained when the disease was refractory, from a patient treated with antithyroid drugs. All receptors come from a female donor with Graves disease.

This clonotype showed up many times. The chain links TRBV6-2 or TRBV6-3 to TRBJ2-2; D is unclear. The CDR3 spans 12 residues. V shed 6 bases and J shed 6 bases, with 8 bases lying between them. In germline, CDR1 is MNHEY, CDR2 SVGEGT. CDR3 residues: CASRPPPGELFF. The CDR3 nucleotides read TGTGCCAGCAGGCCGCCCCCCGGGGAGCTGTTTTTT.

This clonotype was seen many times. The chain uses TRBV15 and TRBJ1-2; 7 positions match TRBD1. CDR3 length: 17 amino acids. Germline V gives CDR1 LNHNV, CDR2 YYDKDF (reference sequence). Unmatched junction bases numbered 10, after V lost 1 base and J lost 2 bases. CDR3 coding DNA: TGTGCCACCAGCAGAGGCCCATCGACAGGGCTAAACTATGGCTACACCTTC. Its translation: CATSRGPSTGLNYGYTF. The full variable domain, its missing parts supplied by reference TRBV15 and TRBJ1-2, is DAMVIQNPRYQVTQFGKPVTLSCSQTLNHNVMYWYQQKSSQAPKLLFHYYDKDFNNEADTPDNFQSRRPNTSFCFLDIRSPGLGDTAMYLCATSRGPSTGLNYGYTFGSGTRLTVV.

The sample holds many counts of this clonotype. This chain joins TRBV2 and TRBJ1-2; D ambiguous. Trimming removed 4 bases from V and 5 bases from J, with 11 bases in between. The CDR3 has 13 residues. Germline-derived CDR1 and CDR2 are SNHLY and FYNNEI. CDR3 in amino acids: CASSATTAYGYTF. CDR3 nucleotides: TGTGCCAGCAGTGCCACTACGGCGTATGGCTACACCTTC.

The V and J genes are TRBV5-8 and TRBJ2-4; TRBD2 matches 8 bases. CDR1 SGHTS and CDR2 YDEGEE come from the germline V gene. This CDR3 is 15 amino acids long. The junction had 8 bases not matched to a gene; V was cut back by 4 bases and J by 5 bases. CDR3 in amino acids: CASSIGTSTQNIQYF. For the CDR3, the DNA is TGTGCCAGCAGCATAGGGACTAGTACCCAAAACATTCAGTACTTC.

The CDR3 loop is CASSLGTGGADYGYTF. The CDR3 DNA reads TGTGCCAGCAGTTTGGGGACAGGGGGCGCTGACTATGGCTACACCTTC. The rearrangement links TRBV28 to TRBJ1-2; 12 bases are a match to TRBD1. The CDR3 covers 16 residues. The germline V gene encodes CDR1 MDHEN and CDR2 SYDVKM. Losses at the gene ends were 3 bases for V and 3 bases for J; bases not matched to a gene: 5.

The genes are TRBV19 and TRBJ1-2, with 9 bases fitting TRBD1. Trimming removed 7 bases from V and 0 bases from J; junction bases left unmatched: 9. CDR3 length: 16 residues. CDR1 and CDR2 (germline): LNHDA, SQIVND (reference sequence). CDR3 sequence: CASIPDRGRANYGYTF. In nucleotides, the CDR3 is TGTGCCAGTATTCCGGACAGGGGTAGAGCTAACTATGGCTACACCTTC.

This clonotype was detected a few times. The rearrangement uses TRBV18 and TRBJ2-7; 11 bases fit TRBD2. The CDR3 has 16 residues. The germline V gene has CDR1 KGHSH and CDR2 LQKENI. Losses at the gene ends were 3 bases for V and 6 bases for J; bases not matched to a gene: 10. The CDR3 loop is CASSPGTSGPGSEQYF. In DNA, the CDR3 is TGTGCCAGCTCACCCGGGACTAGCGGACCAGGCAGCGAGCAGTACTTC.

This clonotype was counted only a few times. This sequence joins TRBV6-1 and TRBJ2-7, with D possibly matching TRBD2 (5 bases). Trimming shortened V by 7 bases and J by 4 bases, and 17 bases separated the two germline ends. CDR3 length: 14 residues. Germline CDR1 MNHNS, CDR2 SASEGT. The CDR3 DNA follows: TGTGCCAGCACGATAGGGAGCGGCCGATACGAGCAGTACTTC. This translates into CASTIGSGRYEQYF.

This clonotype is a singleton in its sample. The V and J genes are TRBV7-3 and TRBJ1-1, with D hard to call. Germline V gene lookup returns CDR1 SGHTA and CDR2 FQGTGA. Trimming removed 5 bases at V and 1 base at J, with 14 bases between. This CDR3 is built from 15 residues. The CDR3 nucleotides are TGTGCCAGCAGCGCCCAGCTATCTAAGAACACTGAAGCTTTCTTT. Its translation: CASSAQLSKNTEAFF.

This clonotype was detected many times. The rearrangement links TRBV11-1 to TRBJ2-5; D is perhaps TRBD2 (5 bases). CDR1 SGHAT and CDR2 FQDESV come from the germline V gene (reference sequence). The CDR3 length is 14 residues. Trimming took off 4 bases at V and 3 bases at J, with 12 bases between the two ends. CDR3 loop: CASSSLTGKETQYF. DNA for the CDR3: TGTGCCAGCAGCTCCTTAACGGGGAAAGAGACCCAGTACTTC.

This clonotype was recorded many times. The chain has TRBV28 and TRBJ1-1; 9 bases are shared with TRBD1. The CDR3 runs 14 residues. J lost 2 bases, V lost 6 bases, and 4 bases had no gene match. CDR1 is MDHEN, CDR2 SYDVKM, per germline. The CDR3 DNA reads TGTGCCAGCAGAGTGGACAGGGGAAACACTGAAGCTTTCTTT. This sequence encodes CASRVDRGNTEAFF.

This clonotype was seen many times. The genes are TRBV2 and TRBJ2-7; D may be TRBD1 (5 bases). V lost 0 bases and J lost 7, with 13 bases in between. CDR3 size: 14 residues. Germline-derived CDR1 and CDR2 are SNHLY and FYNNEI. The chain's CDR3 is CASSEALRGREQYF. The CDR3 region has the DNA TGTGCCAGCAGTGAAGCGCTTAGGGGTCGGGAGCAGTACTTC.

On this clonotype: This clone may be a read error of a much larger clone one base away. No conserved phenylalanine or tryptophan ends this CDR3, so it is likely a read error. The V gene is TRBV3-1, the J gene TRBJ1-1, with D possibly TRBD1 on 5 matching bases. CDR3 length: 13 residues. From germline, CDR1 is LGHDT and CDR2 YNNKEL (reference sequence). V lost 7 bases, J lost 1 base, and 10 bases lay in between. CDR3 residues: CASTQGRNTEAFL. The CDR3 coding sequence is TGTGCCAGCACTCAGGGAAGGAACACTGAAGCTTTCCTT.